These 27 T cell receptor beta chains were all obtained from the same sample, sequenced in a study of cytomegalovirus exposure and HLA in healthy donors. The PCR employed 60 Vbeta primers together with 13 Jbeta primers. This table comes from immunoSEQ multiplex PCR, and its TCRdb copy is limited to in-frame clones, with some not included. The sample carries about 97,000 clones, roughly 74% recorded once. Sequencing was performed on PBMCs. The receptors shown here come from a woman in her thirties or forties in good health and CMV-seronegative.

The chain has TRBV6-1 and TRBJ1-5; 7 nucleotides match TRBD1. Germline V gives CDR1 MNHNS, CDR2 SASEGT. The CDR3 extends over 15 amino acids. V gave up 6 bases and J gave up 1 base; unmatched junction bases: 6. The CDR3 sequence is CASSLQGKSNQPQHF. CDR3 DNA sequence: TGTGCCAGCAGCCTACAGGGGAAGAGCAATCAGCCCCAGCATTTT.

The chain employs TRBV6-1 and TRBJ1-1; D possibly corresponds to TRBD1 (5 bases). V was cut by 3 bases and J by 1 base, with 6 bases left in between. The CDR3 runs 13 residues. Germline loops: CDR1 MNHNS, CDR2 SASEGT. CDR3 nucleotide sequence: TGTGCCAGCAGTGACAGGGAGAACACTGAAGCTTTCTTT. Its translation is CASSDRENTEAFF.

This clone was seen more than once but under ten times. The V gene is TRBV5-1, the J gene TRBJ2-2; D remains unclear. Trimming shortened V by 2 bases and J by 8 bases, and 4 bases separated the two germline ends. This CDR3 comprises 11 residues. Germline V gives CDR1 SGHRS, CDR2 YFSETQ. The CDR3: CASSFSGELFF. The DNA of the CDR3 is TGCGCCAGCAGCTTTTCGGGGGAGCTGTTTTTT.

The chain is built from TRBV28 and TRBJ2-1; 10 nucleotides align to TRBD1. The V and J ends lost 4 bases and 7 bases, in that order; junction bases with no gene match: 10. Looked up from germline, CDR1 is MDHEN and CDR2 is SYDVKM. The CDR3 length is 16 residues. The CDR3 DNA reads as TGTGCCAGCAGTTCCGGACAGGGGGGTCGGTGGAATGAGCAGTTCTTC. Its translation is CASSSGQGGRWNEQFF.

This clone was observed a single time. Different DNA sequences within this sample yield the same CDR3. The CDR3 DNA reads as TGTGCCAGCTCGGCAGGTCAAGAGACCCAGTACTTC. Amino acids: CASSAGQETQYF. The rearrangement joins TRBV18 to TRBJ2-5; D gene unclear. Germline V gene data show CDR1 as KGHSH and CDR2 as LQKENI. V was cut by 6 bases and J by 2 bases, with 7 bases left in between. CDR3 length: 12 residues.

The chain couples TRBV9 to TRBJ2-6, with D perhaps matching TRBD2 (5 bases). The CDR3 sequence is 15 residues long. Germline assignment: CDR1 SGDLS and CDR2 YYNGEE. Between the trimmed V and J ends, which lost 4 bases and 0 bases, there was a span of 8 bases. CDR3 coding DNA: TGTGCCAGCAGCCGGGGTAGCTCTGGGGCCAACGTCCTGACTTTC. Translated, it gives CASSRGSSGANVLTF.

This rearrangement joins TRBV5-1 to TRBJ2-3; the D gene is possibly TRBD1 (5 bases). Germline V lookup: CDR1 SGHRS, CDR2 YFSETQ. The length of the CDR3 is 14 residues. The V end lost 3 bases, the J end lost 2 bases, and 10 bases lay between the germline ends. CDR3 nucleotide sequence: TGCGCCAGCAGCTGGGCAGGGAACACAGATACGCAGTATTTT. It encodes CASSWAGNTDTQYF.

J is TRBJ1-6 and V is TRBV6-5; D unresolved. V lost 5 bases and J 3 bases, leaving 11 bases between the germline ends. The CDR3 runs to 15 residues. Germline assignment: CDR1 MNHEY and CDR2 SVGAGI. In DNA form, the CDR3 reads TGTGCCAGCAGTACCGAGCCTTACTATAATTCACCCCTCCACTTT. It encodes CASSTEPYYNSPLHF.

The rearrangement joins TRBV7-3 to TRBJ2-1; 9 positions match TRBD1. V gave up 5 bases and J gave up 8 bases; unmatched junction bases: 13. The CDR3 sequence is 16 residues long. In germline, CDR1 is SGHTA, CDR2 FQGTGA. CDR3 bases: TGTGCCAGCAGCCCACTGGGACAGGGATTTGACGATGAGCAGTTCTTC. Translation: CASSPLGQGFDDEQFF.

This chain links TRBV4-2 with TRBJ2-7, with TRBD2 matching 7 bases. Germline trimming cut 2 bases from V and 4 bases from J; bases unmatched to any gene: 5. This CDR3 region has 14 residues. The germline gives CDR1 LGHNA, CDR2 YNFKEQ. The CDR3 coding sequence is TGTGCCAGCAGCCAATTGGCGGGAGAATACGAGCAGTACTTC. It translates to CASSQLAGEYEQYF.

The chain recombines TRBV6-1 with TRBJ2-7; D gene unclear. The CDR3 runs 14 residues. With 5 bases removed from V and 0 bases from J, the gap between germline ends came to 11 bases. Germline CDR1 is MNHNS and CDR2 is SASEGT. The CDR3 sequence is CASSSEESSYEQYF. The CDR3 DNA follows: TGTGCCAGCAGTTCAGAGGAAAGCTCCTACGAGCAGTACTTC.

This rearrangement joins TRBV28 to TRBJ2-7; the match to TRBD1 covers 8 bases. V gave up 2 bases and J gave up 9 bases; unmatched junction bases: 9. The CDR3 is 14 residues long. Germline assignment: CDR1 MDHEN and CDR2 SYDVKM. The CDR3 DNA is TGTGCCAGCAGTTTAACAGGGGGGACAACGGGGCAGTACTTC. Protein product: CASSLTGGTTGQYF.

This rearrangement joins TRBV5-1 to TRBJ1-2; 9 nucleotides align to TRBD1. CDR1 and CDR2 from the germline V gene are SGHRS and YFSETQ. The CDR3 sequence is 15 residues long. Germline trimming cut 4 bases from V and 4 bases from J; bases unmatched to any gene: 8. CDR3 nucleotides: TGCGCCAGCAGCGACAGGGGGGAACCTTTCTATGGCTACACCTTC. This sequence encodes CASSDRGEPFYGYTF.

The CDR3 reads CASKKRSGGAETQYF. CDR3 in DNA: TGTGCCAGCAAAAAGAGAAGCGGGGGGGCGGAGACCCAGTACTTC. This chain uses TRBV6-5 with TRBJ2-5, with 10 bases matching TRBD2. The CDR3 is 15 residues long. V lost 7 bases to trimming and J lost 5 bases; unmatched junction nucleotides: 10. CDR1 MNHEY and CDR2 SVGAGI come from the germline V gene.

In its sample, this clone was seen once. The CDR3 here is CASSLDRGGSPLHF. The CDR3, as DNA: TGTGCCAGCAGCTTAGACAGGGGAGGTTCACCCCTCCACTTT. The chain has TRBV9 and TRBJ1-6, with TRBD1 identical over 8 bases. Germline values: CDR1 SGDLS, CDR2 YYNGEE. The V segment lost 4 bases and the J segment 9 bases; nucleotides outside the gene matches: 6. The CDR3 has 14 residues.

This clone was observed a handful of times. The chain combines TRBV5-1 with TRBJ2-6, with a weak D call TRBD2 (5 bases). The V and J ends lost 6 bases and 6 bases respectively, with 13 bases between them. Germline assignment: CDR1 SGHRS and CDR2 YFSETQ. This CDR3 region has 14 residues. DNA of the CDR3: TGCGCCAGCACTCCGCGGGCTTCGGCCAACGTCCTGACTTTC. Encoded protein: CASTPRASANVLTF.

The V gene is TRBV7-3, the J gene TRBJ2-1; a possible D gene is TRBD2 (7 bases). Germline V gives CDR1 SGHTA, CDR2 FQGTGA. This CDR3 is built from 19 residues. Trimming pared 5 bases from V and 0 bases from J, leaving 23 bases between. In DNA form, the CDR3 reads TGTGCCAGCAGCCCTAAAGGGGGGGCCTCCTTGAGCTCCTACAATGAGCAGTTCTTC. Its translation: CASSPKGGASLSSYNEQFF. The whole variable domain, remainder taken from reference TRBV7-3 and TRBJ2-1, is GAGVSQTPSNKVTEKGKYVELRCDPISGHTALYWYRQSLGQGPEFLIYFQGTGAADDSGLPNDRFFAVRPEGSVSTLKIQRTERGDSAVYLCASSPKGGASLSSYNEQFFGPGTRLTVL.

The gene calls are TRBV7-9 and TRBJ2-7; D may be TRBD1 (6 bases). This CDR3 contains 15 residues. The V end was cut by 5 bases, the J end by 1 base, with 15 bases between. Germline CDR1 SEHNR, CDR2 FQNEAQ (reference sequence). The CDR3 loop reads CASSKGQLPSYEQYF. DNA of the CDR3: TGTGCCAGCAGCAAAGGACAGCTGCCTTCCTACGAGCAGTACTTC.

This chain uses TRBV19 with TRBJ1-3; maybe TRBD1 (6 bases). The V gene's germline CDR1 is LNHDA and CDR2 SQIVND (reference sequence). V shed 7 bases and J shed 7 bases, with 20 bases lying between them. The CDR3 consists of 15 residues. Written as DNA, the CDR3 is TGTGCCAGTAAGGGGGAACAGGGACATGGGAACACCATATATTTT. Its protein product is CASKGEQGHGNTIYF.

The rearrangement uses TRBV5-8 and TRBJ2-7; D remains unclear. Germline lookup yields CDR1 SGHTS and CDR2 YDEGEE. CDR3 length equals 14 residues. The V and J ends lost 6 bases and 1 base respectively, with 14 bases between them. The CDR3 DNA sequence: TGTGCCAGCACCCCTACTACTATATCCTACGAGCAGTACTTC. The encoded protein is CASTPTTISYEQYF.

The chain couples TRBV28 to TRBJ2-2; TRBD1 matches at 7 bases. CDR1 is MDHEN and CDR2 is SYDVKM in the germline V gene. Trimming at V came to 5 bases and at J to 6 bases, leaving 12 bases not matched to a gene. This CDR3 has 16 residues. The CDR3 DNA follows: TGTGCCAGCAGTAATACAGGGGTCCCCGGAGCCGGGGAGCTGTTTTTT. It specifies CASSNTGVPGAGELFF.

The chain is built from TRBV4-1 and TRBJ2-7; TRBD1 matches at 7 bases. Per germline, CDR1 MGHRA and CDR2 YSYEKL. Losses at the gene ends were 0 bases for V and 6 bases for J; bases not matched to a gene: 5. This CDR3 comprises 14 residues. This CDR3 reads CASSQEGTVGEQYF. CDR3 nucleotides: TGCGCCAGCAGCCAAGAAGGGACAGTCGGCGAGCAGTACTTC.

The genes are TRBV10-2 and TRBJ2-1, with D tentatively TRBD2 (6 bases). The length of the CDR3 is 15 residues. V was pared by 5 bases and J by 8 bases, with 19 bases between. The germline V gene encodes CDR1 WSHSY and CDR2 SAAADI. DNA of the CDR3: TGCGCCAGCAGTACTAGCCCCCCACCCCCACATGAGCAGTTCTTC. Residues: CASSTSPPPPHEQFF.

The genes are TRBV4-2 and TRBJ2-7, with 7 bases matching TRBD2. Germline trimming cut 0 bases from V and 7 bases from J; bases unmatched to any gene: 21. This CDR3 region has 19 residues. Germline V gene sequence: CDR1 LGHNA, CDR2 YNFKEQ. CDR3 bases: TGTGCCAGCAGCCAAGATATTAGTTATCCGGCGGGGGTCTCGCGGGAGCAGTACTTC. Translating it yields CASSQDISYPAGVSREQYF.

The rearrangement joins TRBV18 to TRBJ2-6, with a possible D match to TRBD2 (6 bases). Deletions cut 4 bases from V and 0 bases from J, with 7 bases between. The CDR3 spans 15 residues. In germline, CDR1 is KGHSH, CDR2 LQKENI. In nucleotides, the CDR3 is TGTGCCAGCTCACTCGGGGGCTCTGGGGCCAACGTCCTGACTTTC. Translating gives CASSLGGSGANVLTF.

This chain connects TRBV20-1 to TRBJ2-5; D uncertain. With 3 bases removed from V and 5 bases from J, the gap between germline ends came to 4 bases. The CDR3 covers 10 residues. Per the germline V gene, CDR1 is DFQATT and CDR2 is SNEGSKA (reference sequence). The CDR3 spells CSASQETQYF. The DNA for the CDR3 is TGCAGTGCTAGTCAGGAGACCCAGTACTTC.

Regarding this clone: At one of its ends the junction is not consistent with the germline gene, which may arise from a read error. The chain is built from TRBV6-1 and TRBJ1-2; 8 nucleotides agree with TRBD1. CDR1 is MNHNS and CDR2 is SASEGT in the germline V gene. The CDR3 has 11 residues. CDR3 coding DNA: TGTGCCAGCAGGGCCGGACAGGGAGTCTCCTTC. It specifies CASRAGQGVSF.